This T cell receptor (beta chain) comes out of a study of regulatory T cells in long-lasting Graves disease. Arm-PCR of CDR3 regions and iRepertoire HTBI primers were the basis on which TCR beta libraries were built. Via MiXCR, TCRdb re-called the multiplex PCR reads, giving one row per CDR3 protein. The repertoire holds some 460,000 distinct CDR3 sequences, with 15% to 20% as singletons. The J segment lost 2 bases and the V segment lost 0 bases, leaving 3 bases of the junction unmatched. CDR1 is SGHAT, CDR2 FQNNGV, per germline. This CDR3 is 15 amino acids long. The sample's time point: newly diagnosed GD, antithyroid drugs for less than 3 months. PBMCs provided the RNA from which the TCR library was made. Graves' disease diagnoses used American Thyroid Association guidelines. Comment on this clonotype: This could be a read error, since a much larger clone is one nucleotide away.

This sample was shared with a second study, whose subject was T cells in Graves' hyperthyroidism and ophthalmopathy. That source adds: Graves' hyperthyroidism is called stable when ophthalmopathy does not progress within 18 months.

The material was peripheral blood mononuclear cells (PBMCs), obtained at new diagnosis, from a patient treated with antithyroid drugs. This chain uses TRBV11-2 with TRBJ2-5; 7 bases line up with TRBD2. This sequence was found in a man aged 35 to 55 with Graves disease. As DNA, the CDR3 is TGTGCCAGCAGCTTAGAGAGGACTAGACAAGAGACCCAGTACTTC. Protein product: CASSLERTRQETQYF.